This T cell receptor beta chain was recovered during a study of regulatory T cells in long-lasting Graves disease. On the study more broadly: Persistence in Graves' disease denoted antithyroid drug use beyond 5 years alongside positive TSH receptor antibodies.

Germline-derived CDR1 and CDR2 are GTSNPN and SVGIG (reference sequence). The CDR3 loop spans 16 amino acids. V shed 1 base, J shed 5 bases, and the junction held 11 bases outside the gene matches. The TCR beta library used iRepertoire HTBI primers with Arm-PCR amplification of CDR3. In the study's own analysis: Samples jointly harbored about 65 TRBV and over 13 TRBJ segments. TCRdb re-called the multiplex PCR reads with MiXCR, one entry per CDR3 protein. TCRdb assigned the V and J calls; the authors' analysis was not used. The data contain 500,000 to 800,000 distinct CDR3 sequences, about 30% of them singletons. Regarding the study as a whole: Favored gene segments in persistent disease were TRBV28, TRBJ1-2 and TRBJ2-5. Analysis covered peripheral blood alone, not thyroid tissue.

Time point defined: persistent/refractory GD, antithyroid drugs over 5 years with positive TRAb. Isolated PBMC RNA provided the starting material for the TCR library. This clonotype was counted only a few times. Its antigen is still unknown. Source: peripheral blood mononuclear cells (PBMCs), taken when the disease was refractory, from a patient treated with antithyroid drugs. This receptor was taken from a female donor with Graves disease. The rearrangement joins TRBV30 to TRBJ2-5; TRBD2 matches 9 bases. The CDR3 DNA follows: TGTGCCTGGAGTGGTGGGGGGGGACTAGCAGTGGAGACCCAGTACTTC. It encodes CAWSGGGGLAVETQYF.